This passage covers 7 T cell receptor beta chains from one sample sequenced in a study of T cell responses to AZD1222 COVID-19 vaccine. The table came from immunoSEQ multiplex PCR; TCRdb's copy has only in-frame clones and leaves some out. The data hold under 150,000 clones, with around 90% observed a single time. This specimen consisted of peripheral blood, obtained on day 0 of AZD1222 vaccination. These receptors all come from an adult in good health.

The chain is built from TRBV7-3 and TRBJ1-2; D call uncertain. The germline V gene has CDR1 SGHTA and CDR2 FQGTGA. Between the trimmed V and J ends, which lost 4 bases and 9 bases, there was a span of 9 bases. The CDR3 runs 11 residues. The CDR3 loop reads CASSSSASYTF. In DNA form, the CDR3 reads TGTGCCAGCAGCTCCTCAGCCAGCTACACCTTC.

This chain links TRBV5-1 with TRBJ2-3; D remains ambiguous. V lost 4 bases to trimming and J lost 2 bases, with 8 bases between them. This CDR3 spans 13 amino acids. From germline, CDR1 is SGHRS and CDR2 YFSETQ. The CDR3 sequence is CASSRTYTDTQYF. In nucleotides, the CDR3 is TGCGCCAGCAGCAGAACGTACACAGATACGCAGTATTTT.

The chain uses TRBV7-3 and TRBJ2-5; D is possibly TRBD2 (6 bases). This CDR3 has 13 amino acids. Germline CDR1 SGHTA, CDR2 FQGTGA. The V end was cut by 4 bases, the J end by 5 bases, with 11 bases between. CDR3 DNA sequence: TGTGCCAGCAGCTCTTCGGGAGACGAGACCCAGTACTTC. Protein: CASSSSGDETQYF.

The chain has TRBV18 and TRBJ1-1, with D unresolved. With 0 bases removed from V and 1 base from J, the gap between germline ends came to 9 bases. The CDR3 loop spans 15 amino acids. Germline CDR1 and CDR2: KGHSH and LQKENI. CDR3 region: CASSPPQDWNTEAFF. The CDR3 DNA is TGTGCCAGCTCACCACCTCAGGACTGGAACACTGAAGCTTTCTTT.

CDR3 region: CASRMTRGHTEAFF. CDR3 nucleotide sequence: TGTGCCAGTAGAATGACCAGGGGCCACACTGAAGCTTTCTTT. This chain links TRBV19 with TRBJ1-1, with D perhaps TRBD1 (6 bases). The germline CDR1 and CDR2 sequences are LNHDA and SQIVND (reference sequence). The CDR3 extends over 14 amino acids. Trimming stripped 6 bases from V and 3 bases from J, with 14 bases between.

About this clone: Mismatch with germline at one junction end may stem from a read error. The chain combines TRBV19 with TRBJ1-2, with D perhaps TRBD1 (5 bases). Germline V gives CDR1 LNHDA, CDR2 SQIVND (reference sequence). This CDR3 region has 13 residues. The CDR3 protein is CASSLDRSYGYTF. In DNA, the CDR3 is TGTGCCAGTAGTCTAGACAGAAGCTATGGCTACACCTTC.

This chain links TRBV7-9 with TRBJ2-5; D is unresolved. The CDR3 has 12 amino acids. The V and J ends lost 5 bases and 2 bases respectively, with 6 bases between them. The germline V gene encodes CDR1 SEHNR and CDR2 FQNEAQ (reference sequence). CDR3 DNA: TGTGCCAGCAGCCATATTCAAGAGACCCAGTACTTC. It encodes CASSHIQETQYF.